The clone carrying this T cell receptor beta chain was recorded a few times. Antigen specificity is unknown. Naive CD45RA+ and memory CD45RO+ CD4+ or CD8+ T cells were FACS-sorted. This record comes from a study of regulatory dendritic cells for organ transplantation. Study-level results: Mature dendritic cells appeared to drive more memory CD8+ clonal expansion than regulatory ones.

Clones were read by immunoSEQ multiplex PCR, and TCRdb kept only the in-frame ones, dropping some. In the table there are around 20,000 clones, about 70% of which are singletons. Germline CDR1 MGHRA, CDR2 YSYEKL. V lost 4 bases to trimming and J lost 4 bases; unmatched junction nucleotides: 9. The CDR3 is made up of 17 amino acids. This TCR was sampled from a human donor in good health. The J gene is TRBJ2-2, the V gene TRBV4-1; the match to TRBD2 covers 10 bases. The sequenced material came from memory CD4+ T cells from blood. As to subset: CD45RO+ memory T cells. In nucleotides, the CDR3 is TGCGCCAGCAGCCTCGTAGCGGGGGGAGGGAGCACCGGGGAGCTGTTTTTT. Its translation: CASSLVAGGGSTGELFF.